This is a list of T cell receptor beta chains from one sample in a study of regulatory T cells in long-lasting Graves disease. TCRdb re-called the multiplex PCR reads through MiXCR, storing one row per CDR3 protein. The sample holds 350,000 to 550,000 distinct CDR3 sequences; 16% are singletons and the top ten take roughly 23%. The same data also went into a second study, on T cells in Graves' hyperthyroidism and ophthalmopathy.

The specimen was peripheral blood mononuclear cells (PBMCs), collected at new diagnosis, from a patient treated with antithyroid drugs. The receptors shown here come from a woman aged 18-35 years with Graves disease. CDR3s leave out the opening cysteine and the closing phenylalanine or tryptophan. Fields, in order: CDR3 protein, J gene, V gene.

cdr3_aa: ASSLPGQGQREQY
j_call: TRBJ2-7
v_call: TRBV28

cdr3_aa: ASSLAENYEQY
j_call: TRBJ2-7
v_call: TRBV7-6

cdr3_aa: ASSLQGFGSPLH
j_call: TRBJ1-6
v_call: TRBV7-2

cdr3_aa: ASSFLPTEAF
j_call: TRBJ1-1
v_call: TRBV12-3/TRBV12-4

cdr3_aa: ASSYGRAASGNTIY
j_call: TRBJ1-3
v_call: TRBV6-4

cdr3_aa: ASSVAGTSYEQY
j_call: TRBJ2-7
v_call: TRBV7-6

cdr3_aa: ASSGGLFEKLF
j_call: TRBJ1-4
v_call: TRBV28

cdr3_aa: ASSPQTDTGTRRPPTGNEQF
j_call: TRBJ2-1
v_call: TRBV5-1

cdr3_aa: ASSLGPPGLAYEQY
j_call: TRBJ2-7
v_call: TRBV27

cdr3_aa: ASSPISRGAYEQY
j_call: TRBJ2-7
v_call: TRBV18

cdr3_aa: ASSFTGHLYGYT
j_call: TRBJ1-2
v_call: TRBV27

cdr3_aa: SATPLSSGPNYEQY
j_call: TRBJ2-7
v_call: TRBV20-1

cdr3_aa: ASSLYGKYYEQY
j_call: TRBJ2-7
v_call: TRBV5-8

cdr3_aa: ASSSIAGASGTGELF
j_call: TRBJ2-2
v_call: TRBV19

cdr3_aa: AWSGLAGGLYEQY
j_call: TRBJ2-7
v_call: TRBV30